Listed here are 9 T cell receptor beta chains from one sample, sequenced in a study of blood T cells in healthy people across ages. Combining a sample-barcoded 5' primer with a J-beta primer mix, a second PCR ran for roughly 7 to 12 cycles. TCRdb re-called the 5' RACE reads through MiXCR, storing one row per CDR3 protein. This table has approximately 400,000 distinct CDR3 sequences, about 55% appearing once. The specimen sequenced was blood. The receptors here all came from a man aged 55 to 70 in good health.

Concerning this clonotype: A read error may produce the germline difference seen at one junction end. This sequence joins TRBV7-9 and TRBJ2-3; 11 bases map to TRBD2. CDR3 size: 17 residues. Germline lookup yields CDR1 SEHNR and CDR2 FQNEAQ (reference sequence). Here the CDR3 reads CANSPLGSGRAADTQYF. For the CDR3, the DNA is TGTGCCAACAGCCCCCTGGGTAGCGGGAGGGCAGCAGATACGCAGTATTTT.

This clonotype was picked up a small number of times. The chain uses TRBV5-5 and TRBJ1-6; TRBD1 might be the D (5 bases). Germline V gene sequence: CDR1 SGHKS, CDR2 YYEKEE (reference sequence). V dropped 1 base and J dropped 4 bases, with 12 bases sitting between them. The CDR3 has 16 amino acids. The CDR3 sequence is CASSLTTTAYNSPLHF. The CDR3 nucleotides are TGTGCCAGCAGCTTGACTACGACAGCGTATAATTCACCCCTCCACTTT.

The table lists this clonotype with a few counts. The V call is TRBV29-1, the J call TRBJ2-3; D not certain. With 4 bases removed from V and 4 bases from J, the gap between germline ends came to 15 bases. The germline V gene has CDR1 SQVTM and CDR2 ANQGSEA. CDR3 length: 14 amino acids. The CDR3, as DNA: TGCAGCGTTGCCCTGGACGGCGGTTCAGATACGCAGTATTTT. It codes for CSVALDGGSDTQYF.

This clonotype appeared many times. The chain uses TRBV29-1 and TRBJ2-3, with 10 bases matching TRBD2. Germline V gene lookup returns CDR1 SQVTM and CDR2 ANQGSEA. The ends lost 2 bases at V and 3 bases at J; junction bases unmatched: 2. This CDR3 is built from 14 residues. This CDR3 reads CSVESGRGTDTQYF. In DNA form, the CDR3 reads TGCAGCGTTGAAAGCGGGAGGGGGACAGATACGCAGTATTTT.

This clonotype was seen more than once but under ten times. The rearrangement uses TRBV5-6 and TRBJ1-2; maybe TRBD1 (5 bases). With 3 bases removed from V and 3 bases from J, the gap between germline ends came to 18 bases. CDR1 SGHDT and CDR2 YYEEEE come from the germline V gene. The CDR3 consists of 16 residues. CDR3 in amino acids: CASSSPGLNRDYGYTF. The CDR3, as DNA: TGTGCCAGCAGCTCCCCGGGGCTTAATCGGGACTATGGCTACACCTTC. Based on the CDR3 plus reference TRBV5-6 and TRBJ1-2, the full variable domain is DAGVTQSPTHLIKTRGQQVTLRCSPKSGHDTVSWYQQALGQGPQFIFQYYEEEERQRGNFPDRFSGHQFPNYSSELNVNALLLGDSALYLCASSSPGLNRDYGYTFGSGTRLTVV.

V and J are TRBV25-1 and TRBJ2-5; D is undetermined. Germline-derived CDR1 and CDR2 are MGHDK and SYGVNS. V lost 5 bases and J lost 0, with 7 bases in between. The CDR3 extends over 13 amino acids. The CDR3 loop reads CASSKGYQETQYF. The CDR3 DNA follows: TGTGCCAGCAGTAAGGGATACCAAGAGACCCAGTACTTC.

This clonotype was observed at least ten times. This sequence joins TRBV20-1 and TRBJ2-7; TRBD2 matches at 12 bases. CDR1 and CDR2 (germline): DFQATT, SNEGSKA (reference sequence). The length of the CDR3 is 15 residues. Trimming at V came to 6 bases and at J to 4 bases, leaving 10 bases not matched to a gene. CDR3 DNA: TGCAGTGCCACTAGCCCTAGCGGGAGGGTTTACGAGCAGTACTTC. The encoded protein is CSATSPSGRVYEQYF.

In its sample, this clonotype was seen many times. The gene calls are TRBV11-2 and TRBJ2-5; TRBD2 matches 7 bases. The CDR3 consists of 13 residues. Losses at the gene ends were 5 bases for V and 4 bases for J; bases not matched to a gene: 4. Germline V gene lookup returns CDR1 SGHAT and CDR2 FQNNGV. CDR3 bases: TGTGCCAGCAGCCCAGGCGGGGGAGAGACCCAGTACTTC. As protein: CASSPGGGETQYF. Full variable domain (outside the CDR3, taken from reference TRBV11-2 and TRBJ2-5): EAGVAQSPRYKIIEKRQSVAFWCNPISGHATLYWYQQILGQGPKLLIQFQNNGVVDDSQLPKDRFSAERLKGVDSTLKIQPAKLEDSAVYLCASSPGGGETQYFGPGTRLLVL.

This clonotype was seen a few times. The chain has TRBV19 and TRBJ2-4; D may correspond to TRBD1 or TRBD2 (5 bases each). The J call could be wrong; TRBJ2-7 is a better fit for the DNA end. The CDR3 length is 14 residues. Per germline, CDR1 LNHDA and CDR2 SQIVND (reference sequence). The CDR3 spells CASSRGEGSYEQYF. CDR3 bases: TGTGCCAGTAGTAGAGGGGAAGGAAGCTACGAGCAGTACTTC.